This TCR beta chain comes out of a study of identical twins. Study conclusions and caveats: Conclusions rested on cross-sectional statistics rather than following the same donors. Abundant beta clonotypes from cord blood had fewer insertions, unlike memory repertoires, which showed none.

Between the trimmed V and J ends, which lost 1 base and 5 bases, there was a span of 11 bases. Per the germline V gene, CDR1 is LGHDT and CDR2 is YNNKEL (reference sequence). This CDR3 is built from 14 residues. A template switching step contributed a universal primer site, while unique molecular identifiers were present in the cDNA. Each CDR3 protein is one row after TCRdb ran MiXCR on the 5' RACE reads. In the table there are roughly 250,000 distinct CDR3 sequences, 6.5% to 9% of which are singletons. This clonotype appeared a few times. The antigen remains undetermined. The data were also submitted as part of a second study, on yellow fever vaccine responses in identical twins.

Sequenced input: CD8+ T cells sorted from blood. The source is a woman under 30 in good health. J is TRBJ2-5 and V is TRBV3-1; D is tentatively TRBD1 or TRBD2 (5 bases each). The CDR3 coding sequence is TGTGCCAGCAGCCAAGGGGGACCTGAGGAGACCCAGTACTTC. This translates into CASSQGGPEETQYF.